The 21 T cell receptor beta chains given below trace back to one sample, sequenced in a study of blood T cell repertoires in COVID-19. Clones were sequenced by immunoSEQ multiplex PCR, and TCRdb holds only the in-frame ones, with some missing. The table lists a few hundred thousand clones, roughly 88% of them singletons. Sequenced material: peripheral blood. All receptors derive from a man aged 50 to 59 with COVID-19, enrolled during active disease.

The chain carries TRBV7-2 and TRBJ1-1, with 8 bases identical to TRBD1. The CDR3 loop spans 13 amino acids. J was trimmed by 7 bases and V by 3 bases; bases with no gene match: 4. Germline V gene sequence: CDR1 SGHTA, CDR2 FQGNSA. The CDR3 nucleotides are TGTGCCAGCAGCTTTGGACAGGGAATTGAAGCTTTCTTT. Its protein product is CASSFGQGIEAFF.

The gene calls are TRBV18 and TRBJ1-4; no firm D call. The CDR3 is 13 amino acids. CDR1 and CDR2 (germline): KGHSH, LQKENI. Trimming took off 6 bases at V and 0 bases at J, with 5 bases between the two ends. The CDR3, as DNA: TGTGCCAGCTCGGCCTCAACTAATGAAAAACTGTTTTTT. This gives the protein CASSASTNEKLFF.

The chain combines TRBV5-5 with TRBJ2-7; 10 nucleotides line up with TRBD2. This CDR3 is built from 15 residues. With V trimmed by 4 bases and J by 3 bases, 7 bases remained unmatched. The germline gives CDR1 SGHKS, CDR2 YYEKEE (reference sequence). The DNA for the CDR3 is TGTGCCAGCAGCCTGCGACTAGCGGGTCTCTACGAGCAGTACTTC. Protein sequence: CASSLRLAGLYEQYF.

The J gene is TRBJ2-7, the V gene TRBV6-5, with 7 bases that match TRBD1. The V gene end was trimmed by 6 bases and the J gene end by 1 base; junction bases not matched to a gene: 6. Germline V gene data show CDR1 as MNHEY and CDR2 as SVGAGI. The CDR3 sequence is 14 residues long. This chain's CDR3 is CASRPNRGSYEQYF. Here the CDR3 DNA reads TGTGCCAGCAGGCCTAACAGGGGTTCCTACGAGCAGTACTTC.

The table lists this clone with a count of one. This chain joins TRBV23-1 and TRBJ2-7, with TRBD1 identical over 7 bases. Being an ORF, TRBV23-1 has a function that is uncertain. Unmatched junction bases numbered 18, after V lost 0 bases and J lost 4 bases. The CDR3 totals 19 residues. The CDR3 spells CASSQSGNRGRVGLYEQYF. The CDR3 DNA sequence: TGCGCCAGCAGTCAATCGGGAAACAGGGGACGTGTGGGGCTATACGAGCAGTACTTC.

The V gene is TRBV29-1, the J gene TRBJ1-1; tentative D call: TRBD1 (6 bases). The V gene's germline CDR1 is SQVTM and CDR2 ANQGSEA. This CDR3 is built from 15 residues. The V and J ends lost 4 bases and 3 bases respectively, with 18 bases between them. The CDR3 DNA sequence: TGCAGCGTTGGTCGGGGGGCGCTGGGGGACACTGAAGCTTTCTTT. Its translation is CSVGRGALGDTEAFF.

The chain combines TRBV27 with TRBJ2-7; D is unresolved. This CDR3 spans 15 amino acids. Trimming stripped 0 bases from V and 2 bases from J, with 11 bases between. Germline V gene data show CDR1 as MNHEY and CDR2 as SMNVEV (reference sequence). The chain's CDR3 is CASSLSPGRPYEQYF. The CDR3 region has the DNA TGTGCCAGCAGTTTATCCCCAGGTCGACCCTACGAGCAGTACTTC.

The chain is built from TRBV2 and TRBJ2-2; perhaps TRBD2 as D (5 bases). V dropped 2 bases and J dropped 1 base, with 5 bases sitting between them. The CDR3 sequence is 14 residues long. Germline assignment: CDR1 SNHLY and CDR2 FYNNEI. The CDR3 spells CASSETRNTGELFF. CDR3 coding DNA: TGTGCCAGCAGTGAAACTAGGAACACCGGGGAGCTGTTTTTT.

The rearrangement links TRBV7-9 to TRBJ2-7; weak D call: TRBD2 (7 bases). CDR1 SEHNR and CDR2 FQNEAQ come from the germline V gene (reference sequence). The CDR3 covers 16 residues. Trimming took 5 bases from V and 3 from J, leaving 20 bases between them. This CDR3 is CASSPPGEGRSYEQYF. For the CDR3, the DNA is TGTGCCAGCAGCCCCCCAGGGGAGGGACGGAGCTACGAGCAGTACTTC.

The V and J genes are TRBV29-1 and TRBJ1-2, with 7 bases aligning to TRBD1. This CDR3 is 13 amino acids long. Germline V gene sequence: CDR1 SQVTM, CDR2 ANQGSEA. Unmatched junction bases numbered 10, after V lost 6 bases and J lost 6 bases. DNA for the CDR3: TGCAGCGTCAGGACAGGAGGCGTCGATGGCTACACCTTC. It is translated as CSVRTGGVDGYTF. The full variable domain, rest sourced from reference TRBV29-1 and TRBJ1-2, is SAVISQKPSRDICQRGTSLTIQCQVDSQVTMMFWYRQQPGQSLTLIATANQGSEATYESGFVIDKFPISRPNLTFSTLTVSNMSPEDSSIYLCSVRTGGVDGYTFGSGTRLTVV.

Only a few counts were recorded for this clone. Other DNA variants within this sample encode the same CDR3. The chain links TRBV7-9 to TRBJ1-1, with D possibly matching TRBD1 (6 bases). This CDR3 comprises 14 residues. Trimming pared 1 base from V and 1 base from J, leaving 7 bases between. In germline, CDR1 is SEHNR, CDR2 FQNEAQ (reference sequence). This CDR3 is CASSLGTANTEAFF. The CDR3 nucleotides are TGTGCCAGCAGCTTAGGGACAGCGAACACTGAAGCTTTCTTT.

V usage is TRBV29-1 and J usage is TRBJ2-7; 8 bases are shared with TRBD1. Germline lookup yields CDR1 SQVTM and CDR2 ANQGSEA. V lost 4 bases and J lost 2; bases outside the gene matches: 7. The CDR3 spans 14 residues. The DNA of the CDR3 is TGCAGCGTTGGACAGGGGACGAGGGCCTACGAGCAGTACTTC. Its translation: CSVGQGTRAYEQYF.

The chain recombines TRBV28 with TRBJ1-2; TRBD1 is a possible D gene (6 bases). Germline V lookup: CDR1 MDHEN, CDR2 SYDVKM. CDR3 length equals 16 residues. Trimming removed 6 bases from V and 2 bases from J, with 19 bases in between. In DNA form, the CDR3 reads TGTGCCAGCAGCTATAGAGGGGGGGGACTCAACTATGGCTACACCTTC. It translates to CASSYRGGGLNYGYTF.

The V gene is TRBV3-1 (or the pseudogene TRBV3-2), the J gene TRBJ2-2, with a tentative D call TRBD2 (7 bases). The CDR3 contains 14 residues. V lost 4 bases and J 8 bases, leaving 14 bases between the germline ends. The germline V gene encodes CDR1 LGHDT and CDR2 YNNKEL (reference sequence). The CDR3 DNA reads TGTGCCAGCAGCCGGCCAGGGGAGGGTGGGGAGCTGTTTTTT. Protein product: CASSRPGEGGELFF.

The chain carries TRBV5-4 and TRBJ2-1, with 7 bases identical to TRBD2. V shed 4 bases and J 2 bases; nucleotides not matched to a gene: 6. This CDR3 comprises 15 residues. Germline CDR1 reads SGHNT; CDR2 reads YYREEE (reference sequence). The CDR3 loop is CASSRGLPTYNEQFF. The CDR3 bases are TGTGCCAGCAGCAGGGGACTACCTACCTACAATGAGCAGTTCTTC.

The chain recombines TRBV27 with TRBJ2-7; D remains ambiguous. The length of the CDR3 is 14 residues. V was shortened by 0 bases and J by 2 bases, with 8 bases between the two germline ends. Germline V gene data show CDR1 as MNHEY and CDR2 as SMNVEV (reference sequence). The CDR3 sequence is CASSLSWSAYEQYF. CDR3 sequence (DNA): TGTGCCAGCAGTTTATCGTGGAGCGCCTACGAGCAGTACTTC.

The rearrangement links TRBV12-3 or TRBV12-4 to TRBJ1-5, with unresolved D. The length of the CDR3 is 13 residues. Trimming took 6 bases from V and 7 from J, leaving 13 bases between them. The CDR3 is CASSHGLVQPQHF. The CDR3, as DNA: TGTGCCAGCAGCCACGGGTTAGTCCAGCCCCAGCATTTT.

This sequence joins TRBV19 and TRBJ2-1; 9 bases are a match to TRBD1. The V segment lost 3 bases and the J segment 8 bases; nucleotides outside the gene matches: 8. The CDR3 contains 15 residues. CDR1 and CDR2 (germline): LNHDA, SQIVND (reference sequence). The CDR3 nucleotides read TGTGCCAGTAGTATCTCACAGGGGGCGAGGCATGAGCAGTTCTTC. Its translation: CASSISQGARHEQFF. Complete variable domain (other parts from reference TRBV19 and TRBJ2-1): DGGITQSPKYLFRKEGQNVTLSCEQNLNHDAMYWYRQDPGQGLRLIYYSQIVNDFQKGDIAEGYSVSREKKESFPLTVTSAQKNPTAFYLCASSISQGARHEQFFGPGTRLTVL.

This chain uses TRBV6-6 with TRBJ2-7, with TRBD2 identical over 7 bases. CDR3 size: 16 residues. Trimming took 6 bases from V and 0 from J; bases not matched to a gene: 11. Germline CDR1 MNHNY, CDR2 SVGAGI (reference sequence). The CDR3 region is CASSQPGLTSSYEQYF. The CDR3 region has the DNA TGTGCCAGCAGCCAACCGGGACTAACTAGCTCCTACGAGCAGTACTTC.

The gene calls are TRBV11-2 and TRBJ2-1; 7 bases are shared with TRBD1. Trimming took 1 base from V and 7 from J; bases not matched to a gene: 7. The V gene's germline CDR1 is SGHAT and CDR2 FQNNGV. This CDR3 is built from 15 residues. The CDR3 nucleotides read TGTGCCAGCAGCTTAGGGACAGGTATCCGGAATGAGCAGTTCTTC. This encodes CASSLGTGIRNEQFF.

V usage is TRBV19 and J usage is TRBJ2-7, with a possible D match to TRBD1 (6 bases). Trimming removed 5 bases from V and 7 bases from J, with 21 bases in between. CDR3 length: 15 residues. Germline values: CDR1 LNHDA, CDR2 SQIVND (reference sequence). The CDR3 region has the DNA TGTGCCAGTAGTCCCGGACAGAACCGTAGGGGAGAGCAGTACTTC. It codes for CASSPGQNRRGEQYF.